These 6 T cell receptor beta chains were all obtained from the same sample, sequenced in a study of blood T cell repertoires in COVID-19 (dated by TCRdb to about 2020). Library prep was done by the immunoSEQ multiplex PCR assay. Held by TCRdb, this immuneACCESS table contains in-frame sequences only and omits some clones. Under half of the omission traces to an unresolved V gene where checked; the cause of the rest is unknown. The sample has under 200,000 clones on record, 70% to 90% of them singletons. The top ten clonotypes cover approximately 6% of the sample. Sequencing used peripheral blood. The receptors derive from a man in his forties with active or convalescent COVID-19.

The rearrangement joins TRBV6-6 to TRBJ2-7; a possible D gene is TRBD1 (6 bases). CDR1 is MNHNY and CDR2 is SVGAGI in the germline V gene (reference sequence). V lost 1 base and J lost 4, with 11 bases in between. The CDR3 sequence is 14 residues long. CDR3 in amino acids: CASSYLSGAYEQYF. The CDR3 DNA is TGTGCCAGCAGTTACTTGTCAGGGGCATACGAGCAGTACTTC.

The J gene is TRBJ2-1, the V gene TRBV7-8; weak D call: TRBD2 (5 bases). CDR1 and CDR2 from the germline V gene are SGHVS and FQNEAQ. This CDR3 is 15 amino acids long. Trimming removed 5 bases at V and 9 bases at J, with 20 bases between. CDR3 nucleotide sequence: TGTGCCAGCAGCCAGCACGAACTAGTCACAAGTGAGCAGTTCTTC. Residues: CASSQHELVTSEQFF.

The chain joins TRBV3-1 (or the pseudogene TRBV3-2) to TRBJ2-2; 9 bases agree with TRBD1. The CDR3 loop spans 16 amino acids. V lost 6 bases, J lost 2 bases, and 7 bases stayed unmatched. Germline V gives CDR1 LGHDT, CDR2 YNNKEL (reference sequence). The CDR3 spells CASRPHRGQNTGELFF. The CDR3 DNA follows: TGTGCCAGCAGACCCCACAGGGGGCAAAACACCGGGGAGCTGTTTTTT.

There are a few counts of this clone. The chain recombines TRBV18 with TRBJ1-1, with 8 bases aligning to TRBD1. V lost 5 bases and J lost 5; bases outside the gene matches: 7. The CDR3 loop spans 14 amino acids. CDR1 is KGHSH, CDR2 LQKENI, per germline. The CDR3 here is CASSENRGRTEAFF. Here the CDR3 DNA reads TGTGCCAGCTCAGAAAACAGGGGGAGGACTGAAGCTTTCTTT.

The CDR3, as DNA: TGTGCCAGCAGTACCGCCAGCGGGGGGGCGAGGGAGCAGTACTTC. Protein product: CASSTASGGAREQYF. The V call is TRBV27, the J call TRBJ2-7, with TRBD2 matching over 10 bases. The CDR3 has 15 residues. Germline values: CDR1 MNHEY, CDR2 SMNVEV (reference sequence). J was trimmed by 7 bases and V by 5 bases; bases with no gene match: 11.

The rearrangement links TRBV7-9 to TRBJ2-7, with TRBD1 matching over 8 bases. Germline V lookup: CDR1 SEHNR, CDR2 FQNEAQ (reference sequence). CDR3 length equals 15 residues. Trimming removed 5 bases from V and 3 bases from J; junction bases left unmatched: 9. The CDR3 is CASSQIGTGDYEQYF. The CDR3 DNA reads TGTGCCAGCAGCCAAATCGGGACAGGAGACTACGAGCAGTACTTC.